Following are 9 T cell receptor beta chains from one sample sequenced in a study of blood T cell repertoires in COVID-19. The protocol was immunoSEQ multiplex PCR, while the TCRdb copy is restricted to in-frame clones and leaves out a portion. This table has 250,000 to 300,000 clones, around 80% appearing once. Sequenced material: peripheral blood. These receptors were collected from an older man with acute or convalescent COVID-19.

V and J are TRBV6-5 and TRBJ2-5; D possibly corresponds to TRBD2 (5 bases). CDR3 size: 15 residues. The germline gives CDR1 MNHEY, CDR2 SVGAGI. V was shortened by 4 bases and J by 2 bases, with 14 bases between the two germline ends. The DNA of the CDR3 is TGTGCCAGCAGTTGGTTCGCGGCGGGTCAAGAGACCCAGTACTTC. Its translation: CASSWFAAGQETQYF.

This chain uses TRBV6-5 with TRBJ1-2, with D maybe TRBD1 (5 bases). V gave up 10 bases and J gave up 3 bases, with 15 bases separating them. The germline V gene has CDR1 MNHEY and CDR2 SVGAGI. The CDR3 has 13 residues. CDR3 in amino acids: CATALWGDYGYTF. DNA for the CDR3: TGTGCCACCGCCCTTTGGGGCGACTATGGCTACACCTTC.

The rearrangement links TRBV30 to TRBJ2-2; 7 bases map to TRBD1. The CDR3 has 16 amino acids. The germline CDR1 and CDR2 sequences are GTSNPN and SVGIG (reference sequence). V lost 3 bases, J lost 1 base, and 8 bases stayed unmatched. CDR3 nucleotides: TGTGCCTGGAGAAAACAGGGGCCGAAGAACACCGGGGAGCTGTTTTTT. Protein sequence: CAWRKQGPKNTGELFF.

Only one count was recorded for this clone. The V gene is TRBV5-1, the J gene TRBJ1-2, with D maybe TRBD1 (5 bases). With 7 bases removed from V and 2 bases from J, the gap between germline ends came to 9 bases. Germline V gives CDR1 SGHRS, CDR2 YFSETQ. The CDR3 is 12 residues long. The CDR3, as DNA: TGCGCCAGCGGTGGGGGGAACTATGGCTACACCTTC. Translated, it gives CASGGGNYGYTF.

The V call is TRBV7-2, the J call TRBJ1-6; 7 positions agree with TRBD1. This CDR3 comprises 14 residues. In germline, CDR1 is SGHTA, CDR2 FQGNSA. V was clipped by 5 bases and J by 10 bases; unmatched bases: 8. CDR3 in DNA: TGTGCCAGCAGCCTCGGGACAGTTCAGTCACCCCTCCACTTT. This codes for CASSLGTVQSPLHF.

The chain couples TRBV3-1 (or the pseudogene TRBV3-2) to TRBJ2-4; TRBD1 might be the D (5 bases). V lost 4 bases to trimming and J lost 12 bases, with 13 bases between them. CDR1 LGHDT and CDR2 YNNKEL come from the germline V gene (reference sequence). The CDR3 contains 12 residues. This CDR3 is CASSLIGTGQYF. CDR3 nucleotides: TGTGCCAGCAGCCTAATTGGCACAGGTCAGTACTTC.

The chain couples TRBV7-9 to TRBJ2-5; TRBD2 matches 12 bases. Germline lookup yields CDR1 SEHNR and CDR2 FQNEAQ (reference sequence). The CDR3 loop spans 15 amino acids. J lost 6 bases, V lost 1 base, and 3 bases had no gene match. The CDR3 sequence: CASSLGLAGDQTQYF. The DNA of the CDR3 is TGTGCCAGCAGCTTAGGACTAGCGGGGGATCAGACCCAGTACTTC.

The chain employs TRBV14 and TRBJ2-3, with 9 bases fitting TRBD2. The CDR3 extends over 16 amino acids. Germline assignment: CDR1 SGHDN and CDR2 FVKESK. V gave up 4 bases and J gave up 4 bases; unmatched junction bases: 9. CDR3: CASSPLGAGGADTQYF. DNA for the CDR3: TGTGCCAGCAGCCCCTTAGGGGCGGGAGGGGCAGATACGCAGTATTTT.

The chain is built from TRBV28 and TRBJ1-1, with 9 bases lining up with TRBD1. This CDR3 contains 15 residues. Germline CDR1 reads MDHEN; CDR2 reads SYDVKM. V was clipped by 5 bases and J by 5 bases; unmatched bases: 9. CDR3 amino acids: CASSPTGGGGTEAFF. The CDR3 nucleotides are TGTGCCAGCAGTCCAACAGGGGGCGGCGGAACTGAAGCTTTCTTT.